This TCR beta chain was documented in a study of blood T cell repertoires in COVID-19. Study information: Sites in the United States, Italy and Spain provided acute and convalescent COVID-19 samples.

The CDR3 spans 14 residues. V was trimmed by 1 base and J by 4 bases, leaving 8 bases between them. Germline CDR1 LGHNA, CDR2 YSLEER. Sequenced by immunoSEQ multiplex PCR; TCRdb stores in-frame clones only, minus some. The profile shows hundreds of thousands of clones, 75% to 90% of them singletons. Input material: PBMCs or T cells enriched from blood (not recorded which). The genes are TRBV4-3 and TRBJ2-1; D is uncertain. The sequence was collected from a woman between 40 and 50 years old who had recovered from COVID-19. The DNA of the CDR3 is TGCGCCAGCAGCCAAGGACTCCTTTACAATGAGCAGTTCTTC. The encoded protein is CASSQGLLYNEQFF.